The text below deals with one TCR beta chain. Its specificity is not known. The junction shows a germline mismatch at one end, possibly a read error. The data stem from a study of regulatory T cells in long-lasting Graves disease. Study conclusions and caveats: Persistent patients had a count of shared public clonotypes (approximately 3,000) that exceeded that of new patients (around 910).

The time point is: newly diagnosed GD, antithyroid drugs for less than 3 months. The TCR library was made from RNA extracted from PBMCs. Arm-PCR with iRepertoire HTBI primers amplified the CDR3 regions for these TCR beta libraries. TCRdb passed the multiplex PCR reads through MiXCR, listing each CDR3 protein once. This sample has roughly 560,000 distinct CDR3 sequences, with about 12% found just once. This sample also belongs to another study, concerning T cells in Graves' hyperthyroidism and ophthalmopathy. That paper notes: Blood samples included most of the expanded thyroid clonotypes exceeding 0.001.

The sample consisted of peripheral blood mononuclear cells (PBMCs), taken at new diagnosis, from a patient treated with antithyroid drugs. The clonotype was recovered from a woman aged 25-40 years with Graves disease.

The CDR3 nucleotides read TGTGCCGCCAGCAGAGATGTGGGAGGGGGGGCCAACGTCCTGACTTTC. Translation gives CAASRDVGGGANVLTF. The V and J genes are TRBV15 and TRBJ2-6; 7 bases agree with TRBD2. The CDR3 runs 16 residues. From germline, CDR1 is LNHNV and CDR2 YYDKDF (reference sequence).